This record looks at one T cell receptor (beta chain) sequence and its context. These data originate in a study of T cell responses to AZD1222 COVID-19 vaccine. Overall study context: Combined were second doses at about 4 or about 12 weeks.

CDR3 length: 16 residues. Trimming removed 2 bases at V and 0 bases at J, with 13 bases between. Per germline, CDR1 SGHRS and CDR2 YFSETQ. The assay was immunoSEQ multiplex PCR, and TCRdb's table has in-frame clones only and misses some. The top ten clones hold over 3.5% of a sample with around 150,000 clones, approximately 88% of them seen once. The chain combines TRBV5-1 with TRBJ2-3; D is uncertain. Sequenced here: peripheral blood, sampled on day 0 of AZD1222 vaccination. This TCR came from an adult in good health. The CDR3 sequence is CASSLLLGHSTDTQYF. The CDR3 DNA follows: TGCGCCAGCAGCTTACTACTGGGCCATAGCACAGATACGCAGTATTTT.